This passage covers 5 T cell receptor beta chains from one sample sequenced in a study of cytomegalovirus exposure and HLA in healthy donors. A multiplex PCR was run with 60 Vbeta primers and 13 Jbeta primers. Libraries were prepared by immunoSEQ multiplex PCR; TCRdb keeps only in-frame clonotypes and omits some of them. This sample yields around 120,000 clones, of which around 80% are seen a single time; 1.8% belongs to the top ten. The material sequenced was PBMCs. All receptors derive from a woman aged 50 to 65 in good health and CMV-seronegative.

This clone has a single count. V is TRBV18 and J is TRBJ1-4, with no clear D. V lost 3 bases and J 1 base, leaving 12 bases between the germline ends. The CDR3 is 16 amino acids. Germline V gene lookup returns CDR1 KGHSH and CDR2 LQKENI. CDR3 in amino acids: CASSPRSGGTNEKLFF. The CDR3 DNA is TGTGCCAGCTCACCCCGTTCGGGTGGAACTAATGAAAAACTGTTTTTT.

The chain has TRBV19 and TRBJ2-1; the match to TRBD2 covers 9 bases. Germline values: CDR1 LNHDA, CDR2 SQIVND (reference sequence). The CDR3 runs to 14 residues. The V and J ends lost 7 bases and 7 bases, in that order; junction bases with no gene match: 8. The DNA of the CDR3 is TGTGCCAGTAATCAAGCGGGAGGCCGGAATGAGCAGTTCTTC. Translation: CASNQAGGRNEQFF.

The V call is TRBV4-3, the J call TRBJ2-7; 9 nucleotides line up with TRBD2. After removal of 0 bases from V and 3 bases from J, the junction contained 3 bases not matched to a gene. The CDR3 contains 15 residues. CDR1 is LGHNA and CDR2 is YSLEER in the germline V gene. CDR3 amino acids: CASSQDGTSLYEQYF. The CDR3, as DNA: TGCGCCAGCAGCCAAGATGGGACTAGCCTCTACGAGCAGTACTTC.

The chain uses TRBV4-3 and TRBJ2-1; the match to TRBD1 covers 8 bases. The germline V gene encodes CDR1 LGHNA and CDR2 YSLEER. The CDR3 is made up of 16 amino acids. V shed 0 bases and J 3 bases; nucleotides not matched to a gene: 4. The CDR3 sequence is CASSQDQGAVYNEQFF. The CDR3 bases are TGCGCCAGCAGCCAAGATCAGGGGGCGGTCTACAATGAGCAGTTCTTC.

The chain is built from TRBV5-5 and TRBJ2-7; 10 nucleotides align to TRBD1. CDR3 length: 15 residues. The germline CDR1 and CDR2 sequences are SGHKS and YYEKEE (reference sequence). J was trimmed by 4 bases and V by 5 bases; bases with no gene match: 9. In DNA form, the CDR3 reads TGTGCCAGCAGGTTTCCGGGACAGGGGAATTACGAGCAGTACTTC. Its translation: CASRFPGQGNYEQYF.